This TCR beta chain originates from a study of identifying expanded T cells in peripheral blood. The study, taken as a whole, reports: Roughly 1.1 clones differed between technical replicates, versus approximately 16 and 20 over time. Roughly 2-week clone count variance significantly increased as total template count grew.

During the collection period, no donor immune events like infections were recorded. V was pared by 0 bases and J by 5 bases, with 13 bases of the junction left unmatched. Germline V gives CDR1 MNHNS, CDR2 SASEGT. This CDR3 comprises 18 residues. TCRdb's table, derived via immunoSEQ multiplex PCR, lists solely in-frame clones and lacks some. The sample has about 58,000 clones; about four fifths are singletons. This clone was counted between two and nine times. No antigen is known for it. The clonotype originates from a person between 18 and 70 years old in good health. V and J are TRBV6-1 and TRBJ1-3, with TRBD1 matching 7 bases. The specimen sequenced was blood. This CDR3 reads CASSEALRQGGWRNTIYF. DNA for the CDR3: TGTGCCAGCAGTGAAGCGCTTCGACAGGGCGGGTGGCGAAACACCATATATTTT.